This TCR beta chain was recorded in a study of cytomegalovirus exposure and HLA in healthy donors. Overall study findings and caveats: Reports credit the classifier with highly specific, highly sensitive diagnosis of cytomegalovirus status. According to a later analysis, donors in an Asian-associated ancestry cluster reportedly had fewer N-insertions than the roughly 640-donor mean.

With respect to this clone: The antigen is unknown.

Primers included in the PCR were 60 Vbeta and 13 Jbeta primers. Sequenced by immunoSEQ multiplex PCR; TCRdb stores in-frame clones only, minus some. The repertoire holds about 130,000 clones, with roughly 74% as singletons. Germline V gives CDR1 SGHNT, CDR2 YYREEE (reference sequence). V shed 1 base and J shed 5 bases, with 21 bases lying between them. There are 17 residues in the CDR3. The specimen sequenced was PBMCs. The chain recombines TRBV5-4 with TRBJ2-5, with D possibly matching TRBD1 (5 bases). This receptor was taken from a woman in her 50s in good health and CMV-seropositive. The CDR3 sequence is CASSLLVGTQVGETQYF. The CDR3 coding sequence is TGTGCCAGCAGCTTGTTAGTGGGCACACAGGTGGGGGAGACCCAGTACTTC.